Shown below are 21 T cell receptor beta chains from a single sample sequenced in a study of neoadjuvant anti-PD-1 for oral cavity cancer. Sequencing was performed with immunoSEQ multiplex PCR; in TCRdb, only in-frame clones are kept and a portion is missing. Among 55,000 to 75,000 clones listed, approximately 87% were seen once. As for time point: after neoadjuvant nivolumab, at surgical resection. The input for sequencing was PBMCs, taken after nivolumab (anti-PD-1) treatment. These receptors were taken from a person between 35 and 79 years old with oral cavity squamous cell carcinoma.

The V call is TRBV5-6, the J call TRBJ1-2; TRBD1 might be the D (6 bases). The V gene's germline CDR1 is SGHDT and CDR2 YYEEEE. The CDR3 runs to 16 residues. Trimming stripped 4 bases from V and 1 base from J, with 17 bases between. CDR3 region: CASSANTGRVNYGYTF. CDR3 DNA sequence: TGTGCCAGCAGCGCAAACACAGGGAGGGTTAACTATGGCTACACCTTC.

The gene calls are TRBV30 and TRBJ1-1; TRBD1 matches 7 bases. After removal of 4 bases from V and 2 bases from J, the junction contained 4 bases not matched to a gene. Germline V gene sequence: CDR1 GTSNPN, CDR2 SVGIG (reference sequence). This CDR3 is built from 13 residues. CDR3 nucleotides: TGTGCCTGGAACAGGGGTTTTAACACTGAAGCTTTCTTT. Protein: CAWNRGFNTEAFF.

CDR3 nucleotides: TGTGCCACCAGCAGGCGGGGGGGGCCGGAGACCCAGTACTTC. Protein: CATSRRGGPETQYF. V and J are TRBV15 and TRBJ2-5; 9 bases match TRBD2. V lost 3 bases to trimming and J lost 5 bases; unmatched junction nucleotides: 4. Germline values: CDR1 LNHNV, CDR2 YYDKDF (reference sequence). The CDR3 is made up of 14 amino acids.

V and J are TRBV5-6 and TRBJ2-2; D not certain. CDR3 length equals 14 residues. CDR1 and CDR2 (germline): SGHDT, YYEEEE. V lost 0 bases, J lost 0 bases, and 3 bases lay in between. This CDR3 is CASSLGPNTGELFF. The CDR3 DNA is TGTGCCAGCAGCTTGGGGCCGAACACCGGGGAGCTGTTTTTT.

The V call is TRBV19, the J call TRBJ1-1; 9 bases are shared with TRBD1. This CDR3 has 16 amino acids. Germline V lookup: CDR1 LNHDA, CDR2 SQIVND (reference sequence). Trimming took 2 bases from V and 1 from J; bases not matched to a gene: 5. The CDR3 DNA reads as TGTGCCAGTAGTATAACAGGGGGCAGGGGGAACACTGAAGCTTTCTTT. It yields the protein CASSITGGRGNTEAFF.

The CDR3 region has the DNA TGTGCCAGCCGGACTAGACATTGCTACGAGCAGTACTTC. Amino acids: CASRTRHCYEQYF. The chain recombines TRBV21-1 with TRBJ2-7; the table's TRBD2 call for D was not verified on the DNA. TRBV21-1 is deemed a pseudogene. The CDR3 sequence is 13 residues long.

The chain recombines TRBV2 with TRBJ1-4; D is ambiguous. The CDR3 is made up of 13 amino acids. Trimming stripped 7 bases from V and 7 bases from J, with 13 bases between. Germline CDR1 SNHLY, CDR2 FYNNEI. CDR3 sequence reads: CASIPPGSEKLFF. The CDR3, as DNA: TGTGCCAGCATTCCACCAGGAAGTGAAAAACTGTTTTTT.

This chain links TRBV10-3 with TRBJ1-5; D is undetermined. There are 17 residues in the CDR3. V lost 3 bases and J lost 5, with 20 bases in between. CDR1 and CDR2 from the germline V gene are ENHRY and SYGVKD. In nucleotides, the CDR3 is TGTGCCATCAGTGATGTGCGGGGTCTAACGACGGATCAGCCCCAGCATTTT. Its translation is CAISDVRGLTTDQPQHF.

The chain uses TRBV2 and TRBJ2-3, with 9 positions matching TRBD1. Trimming cost V 2 bases and J 5 bases; bases outside gene matches: 5. Germline V gene lookup returns CDR1 SNHLY and CDR2 FYNNEI. CDR3 length equals 15 residues. CDR3 coding DNA: TGTGCCAGCAGTGAATTACAGGGGGCGGGAGATACGCAGTATTTT. This codes for CASSELQGAGDTQYF.

This chain uses TRBV4-1 with TRBJ2-6; the D is unclear. V was clipped by 1 base and J by 0 bases, with 7 bases between them. CDR1 is MGHRA and CDR2 is YSYEKL in the germline V gene. The CDR3 has 16 residues. The CDR3 coding sequence is TGCGCCAGCAGCCAAGGGGCAGGCTCTGGGGCCAACGTCCTGACTTTC. Translated, it gives CASSQGAGSGANVLTF.

V is TRBV11-2 and J is TRBJ2-2, with D unresolved. V was clipped by 6 bases and J by 2 bases, with 4 bases between them. The germline gives CDR1 SGHAT, CDR2 FQNNGV. The CDR3 is 12 residues long. The DNA of the CDR3 is TGTGCCAGCAGGGAAAACACCGGGGAGCTGTTTTTT. This codes for CASRENTGELFF. The complete variable domain, with remaining parts taken from reference TRBV11-2 and TRBJ2-2, reads EAGVAQSPRYKIIEKRQSVAFWCNPISGHATLYWYQQILGQGPKLLIQFQNNGVVDDSQLPKDRFSAERLKGVDSTLKIQPAKLEDSAVYLCASRENTGELFFGEGSRLTVL.

The count of this clone is one. V is TRBV9 and J is TRBJ2-1; D gene uncertain. V gave up 0 bases and J gave up 6 bases, with 7 bases separating them. Germline values: CDR1 SGDLS, CDR2 YYNGEE. The CDR3 contains 13 residues. CDR3 region: CASSVGSSNEQFF. Here the CDR3 DNA reads TGTGCCAGCAGCGTAGGGTCTAGCAATGAGCAGTTCTTC.

In DNA form, the CDR3 reads TGTGCCAGCAGCTTGGCGCGTACGGCCGGGGAGCTGTTTTTT. This encodes CASSLARTAGELFF. The genes are TRBV7-3 and TRBJ2-2, with D hard to call. V lost 3 bases to trimming and J lost 6 bases, with 11 bases between them. From germline, CDR1 is SGHTA and CDR2 FQGTGA. The CDR3 totals 14 residues.

The CDR3 DNA sequence: TGTGCCAGCAGCCGACTGGGGTGGACCGAGGCCGAAAAACTGTTTTTT. It translates to CASSRLGWTEAEKLFF. This chain uses TRBV7-9 with TRBJ1-4; D gene unclear. Germline V gene data show CDR1 as SEHNR and CDR2 as FQNEAQ (reference sequence). The germline V and J ends were trimmed by 5 bases and 8 bases, with 21 bases remaining between them. This CDR3 is 16 amino acids long.

The chain is built from TRBV30 and TRBJ1-2; D gene unclear. The CDR3 is 12 amino acids. V was cut by 1 base and J by 6 bases, with 9 bases left in between. In germline, CDR1 is GTSNPN, CDR2 SVGIG (reference sequence). The CDR3 sequence: CAWSALFDGYTF. The CDR3 coding sequence is TGTGCCTGGAGTGCACTCTTTGATGGCTACACCTTC.

The rearrangement links TRBV27 to TRBJ1-1; D is ambiguous. The CDR3 runs to 14 residues. V was clipped by 4 bases and J by 0 bases, with 9 bases between them. The germline gives CDR1 MNHEY, CDR2 SMNVEV (reference sequence). The CDR3: CASSSASLNTEAFF. The CDR3 DNA follows: TGTGCCAGCAGTTCCGCCTCCCTGAACACTGAAGCTTTCTTT.

The genes are TRBV5-1 and TRBJ2-3; TRBD2 matches at 8 bases. The CDR3 runs 21 residues. The V gene's germline CDR1 is SGHRS and CDR2 YFSETQ. V shed 0 bases, J shed 1 base, and the junction held 19 bases outside the gene matches. This chain's CDR3 is CASSLGVASGRRVERTDTQYF. For the CDR3, the DNA is TGCGCCAGCAGCTTGGGGGTGGCTAGCGGGCGAAGAGTGGAGCGCACAGATACGCAGTATTTT.

The table lists this clone with a count of one. V gene TRBV2 combines with J gene TRBJ2-1, with 10 bases fitting TRBD2. This CDR3 region has 15 residues. Germline V gives CDR1 SNHLY, CDR2 FYNNEI. With V trimmed by 6 bases and J by 6 bases, 8 bases remained unmatched. CDR3 coding DNA: TGTGCCAGCAGCGGAGGACTAGCGGAAACCAATGAGCAGTTCTTC. This encodes CASSGGLAETNEQFF.

The chain recombines TRBV19 with TRBJ2-3, with a tentative D call TRBD1 (6 bases). The CDR3 consists of 14 residues. Trimming removed 8 bases from V and 3 bases from J, with 15 bases in between. Germline values: CDR1 LNHDA, CDR2 SQIVND (reference sequence). The CDR3 loop is CASRDTGRTDTQYF. In DNA form, the CDR3 reads TGTGCCAGTCGGGATACAGGGAGAACAGATACGCAGTATTTT. The complete variable domain, with remaining parts taken from reference TRBV19 and TRBJ2-3, reads DGGITQSPKYLFRKEGQNVTLSCEQNLNHDAMYWYRQDPGQGLRLIYYSQIVNDFQKGDIAEGYSVSREKKESFPLTVTSAQKNPTAFYLCASRDTGRTDTQYFGPGTRLTVL.

The chain combines TRBV6-6 with TRBJ2-1; maybe TRBD1 (5 bases). Germline loops: CDR1 MNHNY, CDR2 SVGAGI (reference sequence). Trimming removed 5 bases at V and 1 base at J, with 12 bases between. There are 15 residues in the CDR3. CDR3 nucleotides: TGTGCCAGCAGTCAAAGGGGTCAGTCCTACAATGAGCAGTTCTTC. This codes for CASSQRGQSYNEQFF.

V is TRBV10-3 and J is TRBJ2-7; 9 bases line up with TRBD1. There are 12 residues in the CDR3. Germline-derived CDR1 and CDR2 are ENHRY and SYGVKD. Unmatched junction bases numbered 3, after V lost 10 bases and J lost 2 bases. In nucleotides, the CDR3 is TGTGCCACGACAGGGGGAACCTACGAGCAGTACTTC. This sequence encodes CATTGGTYEQYF.